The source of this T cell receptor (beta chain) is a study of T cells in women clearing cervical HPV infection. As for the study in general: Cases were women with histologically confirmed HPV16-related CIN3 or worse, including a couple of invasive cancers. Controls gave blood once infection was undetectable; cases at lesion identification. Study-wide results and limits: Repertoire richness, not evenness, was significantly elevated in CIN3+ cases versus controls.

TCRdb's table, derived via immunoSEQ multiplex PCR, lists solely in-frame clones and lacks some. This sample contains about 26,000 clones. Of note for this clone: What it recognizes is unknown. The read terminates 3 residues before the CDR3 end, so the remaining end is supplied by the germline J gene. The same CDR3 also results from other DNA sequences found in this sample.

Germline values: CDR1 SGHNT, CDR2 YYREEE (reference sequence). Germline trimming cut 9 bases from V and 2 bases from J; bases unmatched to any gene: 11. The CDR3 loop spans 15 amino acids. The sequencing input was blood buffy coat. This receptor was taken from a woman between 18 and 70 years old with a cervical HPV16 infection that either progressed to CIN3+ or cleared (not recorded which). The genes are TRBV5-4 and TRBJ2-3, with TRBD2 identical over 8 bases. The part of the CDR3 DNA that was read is TGTGCCACCCAACGCCCACTAGCGGACACAGATACG. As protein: CATQRPLADTDT. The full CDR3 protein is CATQRPLADTDTQYF.